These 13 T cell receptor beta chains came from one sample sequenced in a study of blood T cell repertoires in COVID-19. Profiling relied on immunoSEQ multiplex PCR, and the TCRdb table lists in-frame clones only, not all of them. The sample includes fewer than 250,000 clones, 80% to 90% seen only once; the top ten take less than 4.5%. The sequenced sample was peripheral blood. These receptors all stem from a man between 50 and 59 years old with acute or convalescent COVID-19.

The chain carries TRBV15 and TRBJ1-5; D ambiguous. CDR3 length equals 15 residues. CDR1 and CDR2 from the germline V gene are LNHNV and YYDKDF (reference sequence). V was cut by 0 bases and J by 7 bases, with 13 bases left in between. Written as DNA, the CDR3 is TGTGCCACCAGCAGAGATAAGAAGGGAGACCAGCCCCAGCATTTT. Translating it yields CATSRDKKGDQPQHF.

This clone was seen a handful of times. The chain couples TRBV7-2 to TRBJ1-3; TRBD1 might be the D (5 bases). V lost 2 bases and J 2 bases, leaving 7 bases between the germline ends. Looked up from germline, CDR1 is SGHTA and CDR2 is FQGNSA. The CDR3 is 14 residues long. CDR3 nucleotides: TGTGCCAGCAGCTTAACGGGGGCTGGAAACACCATATATTTT. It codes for CASSLTGAGNTIYF.

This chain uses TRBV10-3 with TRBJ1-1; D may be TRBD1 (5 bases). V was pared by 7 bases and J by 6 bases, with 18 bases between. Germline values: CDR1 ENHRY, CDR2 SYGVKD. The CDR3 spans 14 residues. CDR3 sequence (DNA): TGTGCCATCAAGAAACAGGTAGAATATTCTGAAGCTTTCTTT. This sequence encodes CAIKKQVEYSEAFF.

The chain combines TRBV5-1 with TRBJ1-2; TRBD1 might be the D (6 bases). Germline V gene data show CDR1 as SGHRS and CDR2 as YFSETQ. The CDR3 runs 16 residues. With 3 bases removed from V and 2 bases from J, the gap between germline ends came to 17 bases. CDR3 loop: CASSSRDTVLNYGYTF. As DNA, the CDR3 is TGCGCCAGCAGCTCCCGGGACACAGTGCTGAACTATGGCTACACCTTC.

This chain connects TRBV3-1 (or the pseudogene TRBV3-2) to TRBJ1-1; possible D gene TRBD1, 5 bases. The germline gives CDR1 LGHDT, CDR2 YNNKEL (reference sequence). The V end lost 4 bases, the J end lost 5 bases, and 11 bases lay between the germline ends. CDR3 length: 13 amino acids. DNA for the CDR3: TGTGCCAGCAGCCCTCGGGGGAGAACTGAAGCTTTCTTT. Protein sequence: CASSPRGRTEAFF.

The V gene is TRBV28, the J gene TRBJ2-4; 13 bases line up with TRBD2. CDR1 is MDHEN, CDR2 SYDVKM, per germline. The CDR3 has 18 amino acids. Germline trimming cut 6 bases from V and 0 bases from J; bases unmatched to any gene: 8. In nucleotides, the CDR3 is TGTGCCAGCAGCTCCGGGACTAGCGGGGCACTAGCCAAAAACATTCAGTACTTC. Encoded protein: CASSSGTSGALAKNIQYF.

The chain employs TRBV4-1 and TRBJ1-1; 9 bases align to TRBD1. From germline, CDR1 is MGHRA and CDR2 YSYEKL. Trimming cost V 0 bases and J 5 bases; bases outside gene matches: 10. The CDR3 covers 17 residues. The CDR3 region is CASSQDQRGQGRTEAFF. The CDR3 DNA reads TGCGCCAGCAGCCAAGATCAACGGGGACAGGGACGGACTGAAGCTTTCTTT.

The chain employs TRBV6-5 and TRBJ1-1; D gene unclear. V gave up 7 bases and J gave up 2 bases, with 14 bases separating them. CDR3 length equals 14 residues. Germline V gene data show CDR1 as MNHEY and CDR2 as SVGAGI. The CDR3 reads CASTGNRINTEAFF. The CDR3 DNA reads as TGTGCCAGCACCGGGAATCGGATAAACACTGAAGCTTTCTTT.

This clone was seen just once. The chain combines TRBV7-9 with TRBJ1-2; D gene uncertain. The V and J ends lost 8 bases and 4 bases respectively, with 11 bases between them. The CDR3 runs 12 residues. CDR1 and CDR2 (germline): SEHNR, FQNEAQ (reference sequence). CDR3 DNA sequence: TGTGCCAGCGCAACGAGTTCCTATGGCTACACCTTC. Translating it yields CASATSSYGYTF.

The CDR3 protein is CASSPWTGSETQYF. CDR3 DNA sequence: TGCGCCAGCAGCCCCTGGACAGGGAGCGAGACCCAGTACTTC. This chain connects TRBV5-1 to TRBJ2-5; 8 nucleotides match TRBD1. The V segment lost 4 bases and the J segment 5 bases; nucleotides outside the gene matches: 7. The CDR3 covers 14 residues. The germline V gene has CDR1 SGHRS and CDR2 YFSETQ.

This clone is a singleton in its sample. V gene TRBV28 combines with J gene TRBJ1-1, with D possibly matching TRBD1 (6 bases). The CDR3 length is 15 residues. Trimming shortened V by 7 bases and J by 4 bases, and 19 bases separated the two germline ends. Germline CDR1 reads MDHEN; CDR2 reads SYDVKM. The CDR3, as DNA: TGTGCCAGCATTAGGGGGGGGGATGTTGGCACTGAAGCTTTCTTT. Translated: CASIRGGDVGTEAFF.

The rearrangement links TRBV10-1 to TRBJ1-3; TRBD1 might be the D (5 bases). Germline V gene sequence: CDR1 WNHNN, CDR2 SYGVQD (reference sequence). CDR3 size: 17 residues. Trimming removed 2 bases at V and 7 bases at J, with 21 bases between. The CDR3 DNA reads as TGCGCCAGCAGTGAGGGGGCTACACGACGAGGAGTGAACACCATATATTTT. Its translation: CASSEGATRRGVNTIYF.

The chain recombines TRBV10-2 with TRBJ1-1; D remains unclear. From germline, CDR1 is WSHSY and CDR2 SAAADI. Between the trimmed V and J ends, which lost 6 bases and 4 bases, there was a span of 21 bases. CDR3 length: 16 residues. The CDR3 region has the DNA TGCGCCAGCAGAGCCATCCCGACGGAAAGAGGCACTGAAGCTTTCTTT. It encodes CASRAIPTERGTEAFF.